The 29 T cell receptor beta chains listed next were all sequenced from one sample in a study of cytomegalovirus exposure and HLA in healthy donors. PCR was performed using 60 Vbeta and 13 Jbeta primers. This table comes from immunoSEQ multiplex PCR, and its TCRdb copy is limited to in-frame clones, with some not included. This sample has about 160,000 clones, with around 69% found just once. The sequencing sample was made of PBMCs. These receptors all stem from a man aged 55-75 years in good health and CMV-seronegative.

The genes are TRBV29-1 and TRBJ1-1, with D unclear. Trimming removed 3 bases at V and 1 base at J, with 6 bases between. Per the germline V gene, CDR1 is SQVTM and CDR2 is ANQGSEA. The CDR3 length is 12 residues. The CDR3: CSVDGQNTEAFF. The CDR3 coding sequence is TGCAGCGTTGATGGGCAGAACACTGAAGCTTTCTTT.

The chain combines TRBV23-1 with TRBJ2-7; weak D call: TRBD1 (6 bases). TRBV23-1 is an ORF for which the function is uncertain. The V gene lost 0 bases and the J gene lost 9 bases, with 18 bases spanning the gap. The CDR3 length is 15 residues. The CDR3 sequence is CASSQSGQGPNGQYF. In nucleotides, the CDR3 is TGCGCCAGCAGTCAATCAGGCCAGGGGCCCAACGGGCAGTACTTC.

This clone was seen only a few times. V usage is TRBV4-3 and J usage is TRBJ1-1; perhaps TRBD1 as D (5 bases). The CDR3 extends over 14 amino acids. Germline CDR1 LGHNA, CDR2 YSLEER. V was clipped by 2 bases and J by 3 bases, with 10 bases between them. CDR3 in amino acids: CASSQHGGDTEAFF. CDR3 nucleotide sequence: TGCGCCAGCAGCCAACATGGAGGGGACACTGAAGCTTTCTTT.

Here the CDR3 reads CASSTTGGEVSPLHF. CDR3 nucleotide sequence: TGTGCCAGCAGCACGACAGGGGGCGAAGTTTCACCCCTCCACTTT. The V call is TRBV6-1, the J call TRBJ1-6, with 10 bases lining up with TRBD1. Trimming at V came to 6 bases and at J to 9 bases, leaving 8 bases not matched to a gene. Germline loops: CDR1 MNHNS, CDR2 SASEGT. The CDR3 contains 15 residues.

V is TRBV18 and J is TRBJ2-1; 8 bases fit TRBD2. CDR1 is KGHSH and CDR2 is LQKENI in the germline V gene. V shed 0 bases, J shed 6 bases, and the junction held 1 base outside the gene matches. The CDR3 is 14 amino acids. The CDR3 loop reads CASSPPSGSNEQFF. CDR3 DNA sequence: TGTGCCAGCTCACCACCGAGCGGGAGCAATGAGCAGTTCTTC. Supplemented by reference TRBV18 and TRBJ2-1, the full variable domain reads NAGVMQNPRHLVRRRGQEARLRCSPMKGHSHVYWYRQLPEEGLKFMVYLQKENIIDESGMPKERFSAEFPKEGPSILRIQQVVRGDSAAYFCASSPPSGSNEQFFGPGTRLTVL.

The gene calls are TRBV7-6 and TRBJ2-7, with 8 bases identical to TRBD1. From germline, CDR1 is SGHVS and CDR2 FNYEAQ. There are 15 residues in the CDR3. Trimming took 5 bases from V and 0 from J; bases not matched to a gene: 6. CDR3 DNA: TGTGCCAGCAGCCCAAGACAGGGGAGCTCCTACGAGCAGTACTTC. Its protein is CASSPRQGSSYEQYF.

The chain uses TRBV5-1 and TRBJ2-5; 7 bases fit TRBD1. CDR1 is SGHRS and CDR2 is YFSETQ in the germline V gene. V was pared by 1 base and J by 4 bases, with 13 bases of the junction left unmatched. This CDR3 contains 17 residues. The CDR3 DNA reads as TGCGCCAGCAGCTTGAGAGGGGGCTTAATGGAAGGAGAGACCCAGTACTTC. This translates into CASSLRGGLMEGETQYF.

The genes are TRBV2 and TRBJ2-3; the match to TRBD2 covers 13 bases. Germline values: CDR1 SNHLY, CDR2 FYNNEI. This CDR3 region has 15 residues. V gave up 6 bases and J gave up 7 bases; unmatched junction bases: 7. CDR3 sequence (DNA): TGTGCCAGCAGCGGGACTAGCGGGAAGATTAATACGCAGTATTTT. Its translation: CASSGTSGKINTQYF.

J is TRBJ2-3 and V is TRBV27; D remains ambiguous. CDR1 is MNHEY and CDR2 is SMNVEV in the germline V gene (reference sequence). V shed 8 bases and J shed 4 bases, with 19 bases lying between them. This CDR3 has 15 amino acids. The CDR3 region has the DNA TGTGCCAGCTTGCAAAGTCCCGTGAGTCCAGATACGCAGTATTTT. This gives the protein CASLQSPVSPDTQYF.

This clone has more than one count but fewer than ten. The chain has TRBV5-1 and TRBJ2-2; no reliable D call. The CDR3 runs to 15 residues. Germline V gene lookup returns CDR1 SGHRS and CDR2 YFSETQ. Trimming shortened V by 1 base and J by 3 bases, and 10 bases separated the two germline ends. This CDR3 reads CASSLPVRDTGELFF. CDR3 sequence (DNA): TGCGCCAGCAGCTTGCCGGTTCGGGACACCGGGGAGCTGTTTTTT.

The chain employs TRBV7-2 and TRBJ2-2, with 15 nucleotides matching TRBD2. The length of the CDR3 is 19 residues. CDR1 is SGHTA, CDR2 FQGNSA, per germline. The junction had 10 bases not matched to a gene; V was cut back by 4 bases and J by 4 bases. The CDR3 bases are TGTGCCAGCAGCTCCCGGGGACTAGCGGGAGGTTCGGGCACCGGGGAGCTGTTTTTT. Its protein is CASSSRGLAGGSGTGELFF.

This clone showed up just once. This chain connects TRBV11-3 to TRBJ2-2; 10 nucleotides line up with TRBD1. The germline V gene encodes CDR1 SGHNT and CDR2 YENEEA. Trimming at V came to 4 bases and at J to 3 bases, leaving 14 bases not matched to a gene. CDR3 size: 19 residues. Here the CDR3 reads CASSSRDRGGLIDTGELFF. The CDR3 DNA is TGTGCCAGCAGCTCCCGGGACAGGGGAGGATTGATTGACACCGGGGAGCTGTTTTTT.

The chain is built from TRBV11-2 and TRBJ2-2; weak D call: TRBD2 (5 bases). Germline CDR1 SGHAT, CDR2 FQNNGV. The CDR3 extends over 16 amino acids. Trimming took off 1 base at V and 5 bases at J, with 14 bases between the two ends. CDR3 coding DNA: TGTGCCAGCAGCTTAGTTCCTAGCCTAAGAACCGGGGAGCTGTTTTTT. Its translation: CASSLVPSLRTGELFF.

The chain combines TRBV28 with TRBJ1-2; no clear D gene. Between the trimmed V and J ends, which lost 2 bases and 5 bases, there was a span of 15 bases. The CDR3 totals 15 residues. Per the germline V gene, CDR1 is MDHEN and CDR2 is SYDVKM. CDR3 loop: CASSLGPEVPYGYTF. The DNA of the CDR3 is TGTGCCAGCAGTTTAGGCCCAGAGGTCCCATATGGCTACACCTTC.

The chain recombines TRBV5-8 with TRBJ2-3, with D possibly TRBD2 on 6 matching bases. There are 16 residues in the CDR3. The ends were cut back, 1 base at V and 4 bases at J, with 16 bases in the middle. CDR1 and CDR2 (germline): SGHTS, YDEGEE. CDR3 residues: CASSLLRSSAADTQYF. For the CDR3, the DNA is TGTGCCAGCAGCTTGCTCCGGTCTAGCGCTGCAGATACGCAGTATTTT.

This rearrangement joins TRBV6-4 to TRBJ2-3; D is perhaps TRBD2 (6 bases). V was trimmed by 2 bases and J by 4 bases, leaving 25 bases between them. CDR3 length: 19 residues. Germline CDR1 is MRHNA and CDR2 is SNTAGT. The CDR3 coding sequence is TGTGCCAGCAGTGACCCTAGGAGTTGGCTAGCGTACCGGTCAGATACGCAGTATTTT. This sequence encodes CASSDPRSWLAYRSDTQYF.

The rearrangement links TRBV19 to TRBJ2-7; weak D call: TRBD2 (5 bases). This CDR3 contains 11 residues. From germline, CDR1 is LNHDA and CDR2 SQIVND (reference sequence). Trimming took off 11 bases at V and 2 bases at J, with 10 bases between the two ends. The CDR3 protein is CAVKGAYEQYF. CDR3 bases: TGTGCCGTAAAGGGAGCCTACGAGCAGTACTTC.

CDR3 coding DNA: TGTGCCAGCAGTACCCCCACGCGGGCCACCAATGGGGAGCAGTACTTC. The encoded protein is CASSTPTRATNGEQYF. V usage is TRBV28 and J usage is TRBJ2-7; tentatively, D is TRBD2 (5 bases). The CDR3 runs 16 residues. In germline, CDR1 is MDHEN, CDR2 SYDVKM. Between the trimmed V and J ends, which lost 5 bases and 7 bases, there was a span of 24 bases.

V is TRBV4-2 and J is TRBJ2-7; 9 positions agree with TRBD2. The CDR3 extends over 16 amino acids. The trim removed 1 base at V and 1 base at J, leaving 5 bases unmatched. CDR1 and CDR2 (germline): LGHNA, YNFKEQ. The CDR3 loop is CASSQGWREGSYEQYF. DNA for the CDR3: TGTGCCAGCAGCCAAGGGTGGCGGGAGGGATCCTACGAGCAGTACTTC.

This chain connects TRBV29-1 to TRBJ2-2; D call uncertain. Trimming stripped 7 bases from V and 6 bases from J, with 6 bases between. The germline CDR1 and CDR2 sequences are SQVTM and ANQGSEA. The CDR3 spans 10 residues. CDR3 residues: CSAISGELFF. CDR3 nucleotide sequence: TGCAGCGCTATATCCGGGGAGCTGTTTTTT.

The V call is TRBV27, the J call TRBJ2-2; 10 nucleotides align to TRBD2. The germline V gene encodes CDR1 MNHEY and CDR2 SMNVEV (reference sequence). The CDR3 runs to 16 residues. V lost 3 bases and J lost 5; bases outside the gene matches: 6. Here the CDR3 reads CASSFLLAGETGELFF. In nucleotides, the CDR3 is TGTGCCAGCAGTTTCTTGCTAGCGGGAGAAACCGGGGAGCTGTTTTTT.

V is TRBV7-8 and J is TRBJ2-5, with a possible D match to TRBD1 (6 bases). V gave up 6 bases and J gave up 2 bases, with 13 bases separating them. The germline CDR1 and CDR2 sequences are SGHVS and FQNEAQ. The CDR3 loop spans 14 amino acids. CDR3 residues: CASRPGHLQETQYF. As DNA, the CDR3 is TGTGCCAGCAGACCGGGACACCTGCAAGAGACCCAGTACTTC.

This clone occurred a few times. This chain uses TRBV30 with TRBJ1-5; a possible D gene is TRBD1 (6 bases). V shed 3 bases and J shed 2 bases, with 17 bases lying between them. Germline V gene data show CDR1 as GTSNPN and CDR2 as SVGIG (reference sequence). This CDR3 has 16 residues. CDR3 coding DNA: TGTGCCTGGAGAGGGGGGGGGACCGGCGGCAATCAGCCCCAGCATTTT. This encodes CAWRGGGTGGNQPQHF.

The chain couples TRBV30 to TRBJ2-7; no definite D call. Per the germline V gene, CDR1 is GTSNPN and CDR2 is SVGIG (reference sequence). The germline V and J ends were trimmed by 0 bases and 6 bases, with 9 bases remaining between them. The CDR3 is 12 amino acids. CDR3 loop: CAWSVTRAEQYF. CDR3 DNA sequence: TGTGCCTGGAGTGTAACCCGCGCCGAGCAGTACTTC. Looking up the rest from reference TRBV30 and TRBJ2-7 gives the full variable domain: SQTIHQWPATLVQPVGSPLSLECTVEGTSNPNLYWYRQAAGRGLQLLFYSVGIGQISSEVPQNLSASRPQDRQFILSSKKLLLSDSGFYLCAWSVTRAEQYFGPGTRLTVT.

J is TRBJ2-1 and V is TRBV7-2; 9 nucleotides align to TRBD2. After removal of 1 base from V and 3 bases from J, the junction contained 1 base not matched to a gene. The CDR3 covers 15 residues. Germline V gene lookup returns CDR1 SGHTA and CDR2 FQGNSA. CDR3 region: CASSLVAGDYNEQFF. The CDR3 DNA reads TGTGCCAGCAGCTTAGTAGCGGGGGACTACAATGAGCAGTTCTTC.

The chain links TRBV7-9 to TRBJ1-2; tentative D call: TRBD1 (6 bases). Trimming cost V 6 bases and J 5 bases, with 16 bases left between them. Looked up from germline, CDR1 is SEHNR and CDR2 is FQNEAQ (reference sequence). The CDR3 extends over 14 amino acids. The CDR3 region has the DNA TGTGCCAGCAGTCAGACAGGCCACTTTTATGGCTACACCTTC. Protein product: CASSQTGHFYGYTF.

The V call is TRBV7-9, the J call TRBJ1-4, with 7 bases lining up with TRBD1. Germline CDR1 reads SEHNR; CDR2 reads FQNEAQ (reference sequence). Losses at the gene ends were 3 bases for V and 6 bases for J; bases not matched to a gene: 7. This CDR3 comprises 15 residues. CDR3 in DNA: TGTGCCAGCAGCTTCACAGGGGCGCCAGATGAAAAACTGTTTTTT. This encodes CASSFTGAPDEKLFF. Together with reference TRBV7-9 and TRBJ1-4, the CDR3 gives the full variable domain: DTGVSQNPRHKITKRGQNVTFRCDPISEHNRLYWYRQTLGQGPEFLTYFQNEAQLEKSRLLSDRFSAERPKGSFSTLEIQRTEQGDSAMYLCASSFTGAPDEKLFFGSGTQLSVL.

V is TRBV5-1 and J is TRBJ2-7, with 8 bases lining up with TRBD2. Trimming at V came to 0 bases and at J to 0 bases, leaving 2 bases not matched to a gene. Germline lookup yields CDR1 SGHRS and CDR2 YFSETQ. This CDR3 contains 15 residues. CDR3: CASSLGGTSSYEQYF. CDR3 in DNA: TGCGCCAGCAGCTTGGGGGGGACTAGCTCCTACGAGCAGTACTTC.

The V call is TRBV11-2, the J call TRBJ2-1; perhaps TRBD2 as D (6 bases). Trimming left V 0 bases short and J 6 bases short, with 6 bases between. Germline V gene data show CDR1 as SGHAT and CDR2 as FQNNGV. The CDR3 sequence is 13 residues long. The CDR3 sequence is CASSLERGNEQFF. CDR3 nucleotide sequence: TGTGCCAGCAGCTTAGAGCGGGGCAATGAGCAGTTCTTC.